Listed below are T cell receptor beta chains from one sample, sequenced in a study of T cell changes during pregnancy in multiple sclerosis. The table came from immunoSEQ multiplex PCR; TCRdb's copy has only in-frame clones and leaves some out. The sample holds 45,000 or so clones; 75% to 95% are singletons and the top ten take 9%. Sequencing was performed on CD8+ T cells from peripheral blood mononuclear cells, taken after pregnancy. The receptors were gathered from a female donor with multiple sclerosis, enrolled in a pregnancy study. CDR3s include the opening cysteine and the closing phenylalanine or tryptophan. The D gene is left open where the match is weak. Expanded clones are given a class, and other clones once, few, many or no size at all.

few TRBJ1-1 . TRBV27 TGTGCCAGCAGTGTGGGGGCGAGTACTGAAGCTTTCTTT CASSVGASTEAFF
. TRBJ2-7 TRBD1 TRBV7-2 TGTGCCAGCAGCTTAGGGACAGGGGGCGCCGAGCAGTACTTC CASSLGTGGAEQYF
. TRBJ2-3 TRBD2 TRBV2 TGTGCCAGCAGACCCGATACTAGCGGGAGGACAGATACGCAGTATTTT CASRPDTSGRTDTQYF
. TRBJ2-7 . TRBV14 TGTGCCAGCAGCCAAGATATCGGCTCCTACGAGCAGTACTTC CASSQDIGSYEQYF
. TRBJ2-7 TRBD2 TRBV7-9 TGTGCCAGCAGCGCCAGACTAGCGGGAGAAGTCGAGCAGTACTTC CASSARLAGEVEQYF
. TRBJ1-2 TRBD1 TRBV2 TGTGCCAGCAGTGACCCCGGGACAGGGGGAGGCTACACCTTC CASSDPGTGGGYTF
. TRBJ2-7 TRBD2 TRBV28 TGTGCCAGCAGTTTGGGCGGGGGGTATTCCGAGCAGTACTTC CASSLGGGYSEQYF
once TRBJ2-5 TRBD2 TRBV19 TGTGCCAGTAGTACGGGGGGGGGCGGCGAGACCCAGTACTTC CASSTGGGGETQYF
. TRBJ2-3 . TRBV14 TGTGCCAGCACTCGTTTAGCGGGCACAGATACGCAGTATTTT CASTRLAGTDTQYF
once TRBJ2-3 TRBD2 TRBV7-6 TGTGCCAGCAGCGCCAGACTAGCGGGGGGGGGTGATACGCAGTATTTT CASSARLAGGGDTQYF
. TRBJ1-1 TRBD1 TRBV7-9 TGTGCCAGCAGCTCAACGACAGGGGTGAACACTGAAGCTTTCTTT CASSSTTGVNTEAFF
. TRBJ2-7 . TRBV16 TGTGCCAGCAGCCAAAACACTAGGGACGAGCAGTACTTC CASSQNTRDEQYF
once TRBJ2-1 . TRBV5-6 TGTGCCAGCAGCGAAGTCCTCGCATCCGGTTATGAGCAGTTCTTC CASSEVLASGYEQFF
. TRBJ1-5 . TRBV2 TGTGCCAGCACCACAGGGAATAGCAATCAGCCCCAGCATTTT CASTTGNSNQPQHF
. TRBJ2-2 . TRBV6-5 TGTGCCACCTATTCTCCTCTAGTTCGGAAGCTGTTTTTT CATYSPLVRKLFF
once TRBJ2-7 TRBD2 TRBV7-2 TGTGCCAGCAGCTTTTGGACTAGCGGATACGAGCAGTACTTC CASSFWTSGYEQYF
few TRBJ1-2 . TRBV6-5 TGTGCCAGCAGGGCGAGGCAGTCCTACACCTTC CASRARQSYTF